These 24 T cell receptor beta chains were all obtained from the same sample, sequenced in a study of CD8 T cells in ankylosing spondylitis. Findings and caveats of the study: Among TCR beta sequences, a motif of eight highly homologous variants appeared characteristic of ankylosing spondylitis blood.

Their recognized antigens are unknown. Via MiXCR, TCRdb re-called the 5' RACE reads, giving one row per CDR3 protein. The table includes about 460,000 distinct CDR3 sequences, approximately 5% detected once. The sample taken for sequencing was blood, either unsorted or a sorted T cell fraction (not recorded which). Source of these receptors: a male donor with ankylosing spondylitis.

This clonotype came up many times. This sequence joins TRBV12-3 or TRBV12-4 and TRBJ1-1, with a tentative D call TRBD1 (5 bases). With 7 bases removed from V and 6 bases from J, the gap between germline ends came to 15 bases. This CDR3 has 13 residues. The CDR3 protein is CASNARGPSEAFF. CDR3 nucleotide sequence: TGTGCCAGCAACGCACGGGGCCCTTCTGAAGCTTTCTTT.

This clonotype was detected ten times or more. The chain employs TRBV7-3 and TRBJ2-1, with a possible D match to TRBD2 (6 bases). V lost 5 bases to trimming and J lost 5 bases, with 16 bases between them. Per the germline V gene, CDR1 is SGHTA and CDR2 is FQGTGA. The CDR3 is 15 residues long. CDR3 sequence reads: CASSARGRLDNEQFF. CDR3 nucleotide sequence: TGTGCCAGCAGCGCCCGGGGCAGACTAGACAATGAGCAGTTCTTC.

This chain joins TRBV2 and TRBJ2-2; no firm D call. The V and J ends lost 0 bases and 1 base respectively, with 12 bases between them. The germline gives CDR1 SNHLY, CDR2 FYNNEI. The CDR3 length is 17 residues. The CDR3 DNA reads TGTGCCAGCAGTGAAGCACGGCTCCCCATGAACACCGGGGAGCTGTTTTTT. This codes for CASSEARLPMNTGELFF.

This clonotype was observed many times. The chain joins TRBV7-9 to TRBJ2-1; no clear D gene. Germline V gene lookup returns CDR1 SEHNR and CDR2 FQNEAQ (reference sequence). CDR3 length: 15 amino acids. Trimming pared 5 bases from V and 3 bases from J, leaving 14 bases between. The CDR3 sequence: CASSPIEDVYNEQFF. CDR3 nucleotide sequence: TGTGCCAGCAGCCCTATCGAAGACGTCTACAATGAGCAGTTCTTC.

The CDR3 DNA is TGTGCCACCCAAAGAGGATACGGTGTCGGTCAGCCCCAGCATTTT. Translated: CATQRGYGVGQPQHF. V is TRBV19 and J is TRBJ1-5, with no clear D. Germline CDR1 reads LNHDA; CDR2 reads SQIVND (reference sequence). Trimming removed 10 bases at V and 6 bases at J, with 22 bases between. The CDR3 extends over 15 amino acids.

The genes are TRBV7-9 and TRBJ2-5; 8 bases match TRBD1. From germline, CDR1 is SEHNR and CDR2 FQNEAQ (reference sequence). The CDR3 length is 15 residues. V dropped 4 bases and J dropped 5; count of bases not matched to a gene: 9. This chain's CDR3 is CASSSPDRELETQYF. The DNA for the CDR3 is TGTGCCAGCAGCTCACCGGACAGGGAGCTGGAGACCCAGTACTTC.

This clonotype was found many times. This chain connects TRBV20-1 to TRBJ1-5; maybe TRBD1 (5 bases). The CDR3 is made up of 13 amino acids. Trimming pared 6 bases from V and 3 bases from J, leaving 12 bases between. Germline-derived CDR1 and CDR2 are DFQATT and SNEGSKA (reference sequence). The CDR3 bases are TGCAGTGCGTGCGGGGGTAACAATCAGCCCCAGCATTTT. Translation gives CSACGGNNQPQHF.

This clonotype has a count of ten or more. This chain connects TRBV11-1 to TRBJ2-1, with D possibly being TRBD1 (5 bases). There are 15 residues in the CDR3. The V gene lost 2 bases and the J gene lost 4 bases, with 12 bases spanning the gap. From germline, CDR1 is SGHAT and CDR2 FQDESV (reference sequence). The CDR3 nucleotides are TGTGCCAGCAGCTTAAGAGGACACGGATACAATGAGCAGTTCTTC. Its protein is CASSLRGHGYNEQFF. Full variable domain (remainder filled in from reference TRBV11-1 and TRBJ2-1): EAEVAQSPRYKITEKSQAVAFWCDPISGHATLYWYRQILGQGPELLVQFQDESVVDDSQLPKDRFSAERLKGVDSTLKIQPAELGDSAMYLCASSLRGHGYNEQFFGPGTRLTVL.

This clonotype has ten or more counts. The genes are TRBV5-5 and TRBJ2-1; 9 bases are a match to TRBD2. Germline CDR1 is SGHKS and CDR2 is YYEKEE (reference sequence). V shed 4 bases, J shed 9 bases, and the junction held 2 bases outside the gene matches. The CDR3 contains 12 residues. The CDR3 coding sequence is TGTGCCAGCAGCGGTAGCGGGAGTGAGCAGTTCTTC. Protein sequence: CASSGSGSEQFF.

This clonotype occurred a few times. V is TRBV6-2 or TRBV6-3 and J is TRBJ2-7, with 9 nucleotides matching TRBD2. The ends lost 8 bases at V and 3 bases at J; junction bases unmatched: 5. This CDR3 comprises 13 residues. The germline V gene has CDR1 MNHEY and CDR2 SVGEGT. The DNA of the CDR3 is TGTGCCAGCGAGAGCGGGGGGAACTACGAGCAGTACTTC. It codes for CASESGGNYEQYF.

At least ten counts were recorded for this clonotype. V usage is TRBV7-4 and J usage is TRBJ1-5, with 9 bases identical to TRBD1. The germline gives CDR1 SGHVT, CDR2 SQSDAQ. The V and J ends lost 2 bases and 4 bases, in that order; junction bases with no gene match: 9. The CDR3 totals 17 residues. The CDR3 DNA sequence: TGTGCCAGCAGCTTAATGGGACAGGGAGTCTTAAATCAGCCCCAGCATTTT. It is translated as CASSLMGQGVLNQPQHF. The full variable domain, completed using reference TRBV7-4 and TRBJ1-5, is GAGVSQSPRYKVAKRGRDVALRCDSISGHVTLYWYRQTLGQGSEVLTYSQSDAQRDKSGRPSGRFSAERPERSVSTLKIQRTEQGDSAVYLCASSLMGQGVLNQPQHFGDGTRLSIL.

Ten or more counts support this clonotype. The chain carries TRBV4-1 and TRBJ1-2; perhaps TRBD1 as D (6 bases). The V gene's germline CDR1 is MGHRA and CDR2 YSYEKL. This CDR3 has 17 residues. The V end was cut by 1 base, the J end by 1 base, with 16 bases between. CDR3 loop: CASSQAPQGLGNYGYTF. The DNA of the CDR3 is TGCGCCAGCAGCCAAGCTCCACAGGGATTGGGTAACTATGGCTACACCTTC.

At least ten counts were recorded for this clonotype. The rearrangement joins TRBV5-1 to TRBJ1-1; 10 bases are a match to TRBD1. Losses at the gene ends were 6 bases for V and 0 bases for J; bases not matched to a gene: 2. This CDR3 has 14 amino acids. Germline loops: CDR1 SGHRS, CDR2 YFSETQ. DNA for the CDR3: TGCGCCAGCAAAGGGACAGGGGTGAACACTGAAGCTTTCTTT. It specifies CASKGTGVNTEAFF.

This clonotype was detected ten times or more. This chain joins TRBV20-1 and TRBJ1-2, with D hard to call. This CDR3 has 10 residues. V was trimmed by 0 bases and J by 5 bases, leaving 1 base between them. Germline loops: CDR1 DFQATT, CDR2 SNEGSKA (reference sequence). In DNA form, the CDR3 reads TGCAGTGCTAGAGAGTATGGCTACACCTTC. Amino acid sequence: CSAREYGYTF.

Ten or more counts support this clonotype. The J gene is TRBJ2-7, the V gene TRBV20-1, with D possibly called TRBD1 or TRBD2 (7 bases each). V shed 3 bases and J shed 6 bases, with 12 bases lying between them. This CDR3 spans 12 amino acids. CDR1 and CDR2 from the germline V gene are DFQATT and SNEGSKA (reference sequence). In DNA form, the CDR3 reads TGCAGTGCTAGCCAGGGGGAGGGCGAGCAGTACTTC. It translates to CSASQGEGEQYF.

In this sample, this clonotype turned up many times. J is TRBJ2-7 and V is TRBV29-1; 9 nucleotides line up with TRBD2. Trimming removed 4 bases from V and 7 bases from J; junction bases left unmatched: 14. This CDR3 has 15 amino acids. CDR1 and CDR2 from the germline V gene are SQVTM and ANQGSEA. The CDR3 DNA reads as TGCAGCGTTGGCATCGGGACTAGCTTTCTAGGTGAGCAGTACTTC. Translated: CSVGIGTSFLGEQYF.

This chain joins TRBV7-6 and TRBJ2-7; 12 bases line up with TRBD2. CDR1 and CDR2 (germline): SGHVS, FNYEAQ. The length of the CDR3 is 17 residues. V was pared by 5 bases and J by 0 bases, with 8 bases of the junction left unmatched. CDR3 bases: TGTGCCAGCAGCCCGTGGACTAGCGGGACCAGCTCCTACGAGCAGTACTTC. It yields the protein CASSPWTSGTSSYEQYF.

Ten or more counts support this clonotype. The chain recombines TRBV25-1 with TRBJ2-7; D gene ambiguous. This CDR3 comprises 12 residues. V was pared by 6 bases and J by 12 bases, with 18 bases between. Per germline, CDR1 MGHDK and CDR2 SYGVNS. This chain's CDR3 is CASRILSPTWYF. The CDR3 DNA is TGTGCCAGCAGGATCCTAAGCCCTACCTGGTACTTC.

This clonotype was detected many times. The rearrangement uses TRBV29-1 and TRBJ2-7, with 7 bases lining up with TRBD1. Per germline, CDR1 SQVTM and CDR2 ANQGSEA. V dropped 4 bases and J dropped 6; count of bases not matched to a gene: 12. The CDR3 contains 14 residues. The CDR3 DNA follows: TGCAGCGTTGCTCGGACAGGAGTGCGAGCCGAGCAGTACTTC. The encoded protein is CSVARTGVRAEQYF.

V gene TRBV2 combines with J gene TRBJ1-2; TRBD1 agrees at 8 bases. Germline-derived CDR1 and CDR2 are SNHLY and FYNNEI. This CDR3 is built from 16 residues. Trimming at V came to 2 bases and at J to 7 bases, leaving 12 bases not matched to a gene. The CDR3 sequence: CASSESRQGARGGYTF. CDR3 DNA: TGTGCCAGCAGTGAATCGCGGCAGGGGGCTCGTGGTGGCTACACCTTC.

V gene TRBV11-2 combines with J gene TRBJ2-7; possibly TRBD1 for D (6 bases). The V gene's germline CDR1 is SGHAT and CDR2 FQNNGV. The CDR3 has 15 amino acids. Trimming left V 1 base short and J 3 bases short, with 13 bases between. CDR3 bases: TGTGCCAGCAGCTTAGGGACAGCCGACTTCTACGAGCAGTACTTC. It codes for CASSLGTADFYEQYF.

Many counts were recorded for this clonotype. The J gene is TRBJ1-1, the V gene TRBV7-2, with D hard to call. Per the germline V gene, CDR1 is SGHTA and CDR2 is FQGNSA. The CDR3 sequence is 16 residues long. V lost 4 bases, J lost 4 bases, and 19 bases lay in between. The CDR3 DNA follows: TGTGCCAGCAGCTCCACTCGCGACCAAGGAAGCACTGAAGCTTTCTTT. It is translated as CASSSTRDQGSTEAFF.

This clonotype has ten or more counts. CDR3 nucleotide sequence: TGCAGCGTTGAAATAGAAGGGTCGTCGGAGACCCAGTACTTC. Translated, it gives CSVEIEGSSETQYF. The gene calls are TRBV29-1 and TRBJ2-5, with unresolved D. V lost 2 bases and J 5 bases, leaving 15 bases between the germline ends. CDR1 SQVTM and CDR2 ANQGSEA come from the germline V gene. The CDR3 covers 14 residues.

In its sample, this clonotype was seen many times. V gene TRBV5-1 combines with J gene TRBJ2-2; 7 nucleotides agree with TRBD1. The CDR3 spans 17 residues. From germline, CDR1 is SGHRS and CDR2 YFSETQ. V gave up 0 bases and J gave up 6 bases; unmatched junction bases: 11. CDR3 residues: CASSLGPEGALAGELFF. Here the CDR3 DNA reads TGCGCCAGCAGCTTGGGTCCCGAGGGGGCTTTGGCCGGGGAGCTGTTTTTT.